Sequencing of this TCR beta chain was carried out in a study of technical replicates of blood from a handful of donors. The protocol was immunoSEQ multiplex PCR, while the TCRdb copy is restricted to in-frame clones and leaves out a portion. This table has more than 90,000 clones, nearly 97% appearing once. CDR1 and CDR2 (germline): SQVTM, ANQGSEA. Trimming shortened V by 2 bases and J by 3 bases, and 4 bases separated the two germline ends. This CDR3 is 12 amino acids long. The origin of this receptor is a human donor in good health. The material sequenced was T cells isolated from PBMCs. The rearrangement links TRBV29-1 to TRBJ2-2, with D unresolved. CDR3 protein: CSVELDTGELFF. CDR3 bases: TGCAGCGTTGAATTAGACACCGGGGAGCTGTTTTTT.